This T cell receptor beta chain was identified in a study of CD8 T cells in ankylosing spondylitis. Overall study findings and caveats: The disease-linked clones had a CD8+ phenotype and low blood frequencies.

TCRdb passed the 5' RACE reads through MiXCR, listing each CDR3 protein once. This repertoire shows 45,000 to 60,000 distinct CDR3 sequences, roughly 7.4% found once; its top ten account for around 8.7%. Per germline, CDR1 SGHRS and CDR2 YFSETQ. The CDR3 runs to 15 residues. Trimming cost V 3 bases and J 5 bases; bases outside gene matches: 5. This clonotype was found many times. Its antigen is unknown. Material: blood, either unsorted or a sorted T cell fraction (not recorded which). The rearrangement joins TRBV5-1 to TRBJ2-2; TRBD2 matches 9 bases. This clonotype was sampled from a female donor with ankylosing spondylitis or in good health (not recorded which). The CDR3 DNA reads as TGCGCCAGCAGCTGGGGACTAGCCCCTACCGGGGAGCTGTTTTTT. This encodes CASSWGLAPTGELFF. Full variable domain (missing parts from reference TRBV5-1 and TRBJ2-2): KAGVTQTPRYLIKTRGQQVTLSCSPISGHRSVSWYQQTPGQGLQFLFEYFSETQRNKGNFPGRFSGRQFSNSRSEMNVSTLELGDSALYLCASSWGLAPTGELFFGEGSRLTVL.